The 17 T cell receptor beta chains reported below all come from one sample, sequenced in a study of T-cell reconstitution after alpha-beta-depleted transplantation in children. Unique molecular identifiers were incorporated into the prepared TCRbeta library. One entry per CDR3 protein, called by TCRdb with MiXCR from the PCR reads. The table records a few hundred thousand distinct CDR3 sequences, around a tenth of them present only once. The sample in question was peripheral blood, obtained 180 days after TCRalphabeta/CD19-depleted stem cell transplant. Receptors were obtained from a male patient aged 2-9 years who had a stem cell transplant for chronic granulomatous disease, so the T cells may come from the graft donor.

The chain combines TRBV3-1 with TRBJ2-4; tentatively, D is TRBD2 (6 bases). CDR3 length: 18 amino acids. In germline, CDR1 is LGHDT, CDR2 YNNKEL (reference sequence). Trimming left V 1 base short and J 0 bases short, with 16 bases between. The CDR3 DNA sequence: TGTGCCAGCAGCCAAGGTTCCGGGGGACTGGGAGCCAAAAACATTCAGTACTTC. Its protein product is CASSQGSGGLGAKNIQYF.

On this clonotype: Possible read error: a much larger clone is one base away. The chain joins TRBV5-5 to TRBJ2-7, with a weak D call TRBD1 (5 bases). CDR3 length equals 17 residues. V was cut by 4 bases and J by 4 bases, with 24 bases left in between. CDR1 is SGHKS, CDR2 YYEKEE, per germline (reference sequence). DNA of the CDR3: TGTGCCAGCAGCCTTGTAGGTTGGGGCCTGTGGGATTACGAGCAGTACTTC. Translating it yields CASSLVGWGLWDYEQYF.

This clonotype was counted many times. J is TRBJ2-1 and V is TRBV28; D may be TRBD2 (6 bases). The V gene lost 4 bases and the J gene lost 0 bases, with 10 bases spanning the gap. Germline CDR1 and CDR2: MDHEN and SYDVKM. The CDR3 has 15 residues. The CDR3 region is CASSSTSLSYNEQFF. The CDR3, as DNA: TGTGCCAGCAGTTCTACTAGCCTCTCCTACAATGAGCAGTTCTTC.

This clonotype was seen more than once but under ten times. The genes are TRBV19 and TRBJ2-7; 9 bases line up with TRBD2. V shed 0 bases and J 3 bases; nucleotides not matched to a gene: 3. CDR3 length: 15 residues. CDR1 and CDR2 from the germline V gene are LNHDA and SQIVND (reference sequence). As DNA, the CDR3 is TGTGCCAGTAGTATAGACAGGACTAGCGTCTACGAGCAGTACTTC. Encoded protein: CASSIDRTSVYEQYF.

This clonotype was seen at least ten times. This chain joins TRBV7-2 and TRBJ2-7; 7 bases fit TRBD1. This CDR3 comprises 14 residues. The V gene end was trimmed by 5 bases and the J gene end by 2 bases; junction bases not matched to a gene: 6. Per germline, CDR1 SGHTA and CDR2 FQGNSA. CDR3 sequence (DNA): TGTGCCAGCAGCGTCCGGGACAGCACCTACGAGCAGTACTTC. Its translation: CASSVRDSTYEQYF.

This clonotype occurred once. V usage is TRBV5-4 and J usage is TRBJ2-3; D may be TRBD2 (5 bases). Trimming cost V 0 bases and J 1 base, with 12 bases left between them. This CDR3 region has 16 residues. From germline, CDR1 is SGHNT and CDR2 YYREEE (reference sequence). The CDR3 DNA sequence: TGTGCCAGCAGCTTGGTCGGCCAGGAGGGCACAGATACGCAGTATTTT. Translating it yields CASSLVGQEGTDTQYF.

The chain links TRBV3-1 to TRBJ1-1; weak D call: TRBD1 (6 bases). CDR3 length: 14 amino acids. V was cut by 8 bases and J by 6 bases, with 19 bases left in between. Germline lookup yields CDR1 LGHDT and CDR2 YNNKEL (reference sequence). CDR3: CASSSKWGAAEAFF. The CDR3 nucleotides read TGTGCCAGCTCCTCCAAGTGGGGGGCCGCTGAAGCTTTCTTT. Using reference TRBV3-1 and TRBJ1-1 for the parts outside the CDR3, the full variable domain is DTAVSQTPKYLVTQMGNDKSIKCEQNLGHDTMYWYKQDSKKFLKIMFSYNNKELIINETVPNRFSPKSPDKAHLNLHINSLELGDSAVYFCASSSKWGAAEAFFGQGTRLTVV.

This clonotype came up many times. The gene calls are TRBV19 and TRBJ2-3; D is unclear. Deletions cut 4 bases from V and 2 bases from J, with 10 bases between. This CDR3 spans 14 amino acids. Germline CDR1 and CDR2: LNHDA and SQIVND (reference sequence). The CDR3 DNA follows: TGTGCCAGTAGTACATACTACGACACAGATACGCAGTATTTT. Encoded protein: CASSTYYDTDTQYF.

This clonotype was seen ten or more times. The chain links TRBV28 to TRBJ2-7; D may be TRBD1 (7 bases). V was pared by 4 bases and J by 7 bases, with 17 bases between. In germline, CDR1 is MDHEN, CDR2 SYDVKM. The CDR3 extends over 14 amino acids. CDR3 bases: TGTGCCAGCAGTTCCGGACAGGTAGCGGCGGAGCAGTACTTC. This gives the protein CASSSGQVAAEQYF.

About this clonotype itself: A much larger clone differs by one base, so this may be a read error. V usage is TRBV7-9 and J usage is TRBJ1-2, with D tentatively TRBD1 (6 bases). This CDR3 spans 16 amino acids. Germline-derived CDR1 and CDR2 are SEHNR and FQNEAQ (reference sequence). DNA for the CDR3: TGTGCCAGCAGCTTGTTCCGGGACACGCCTAACTATGGCGACACCTTC. It specifies CASSLFRDTPNYGDTF.

J is TRBJ2-7 and V is TRBV18, with 10 bases identical to TRBD2. J was trimmed by 6 bases and V by 6 bases; bases with no gene match: 8. The length of the CDR3 is 14 residues. The germline V gene encodes CDR1 KGHSH and CDR2 LQKENI. DNA for the CDR3: TGTGCCAGCTCTAAACTAGCGGGAAAGGGCGAGCAGTACTTC. It yields the protein CASSKLAGKGEQYF.

About this clonotype itself: This may come from a read error, since a much larger clone is one base off. The chain carries TRBV5-6 and TRBJ2-7, with D possibly being TRBD1 (6 bases). Looked up from germline, CDR1 is SGHDT and CDR2 is YYEEEE. The CDR3 is 14 amino acids. The CDR3 sequence is CVSSFRDTGYEQYF. The DNA of the CDR3 is TGTGTCAGCAGCTTCCGGGACACCGGCTACGAGCAGTACTTC.

Many counts were recorded for this clonotype. The chain's CDR3 is CASSLPGQGSDTQYF. The CDR3, as DNA: TGTGCCAGCAGTCTCCCGGGACAGGGGTCCGATACGCAGTATTTT. The chain combines TRBV28 with TRBJ2-3; 10 bases match TRBD1. V trimming: 5 bases; J trimming: 6 bases; junction bases outside the gene matches: 8. This CDR3 is built from 15 residues. The germline V gene has CDR1 MDHEN and CDR2 SYDVKM.

This clonotype was counted many times. The rearrangement uses TRBV28 and TRBJ1-1; 7 bases agree with TRBD1. The CDR3 is made up of 15 amino acids. Trimming removed 4 bases from V and 4 bases from J; junction bases left unmatched: 9. CDR1 and CDR2 (germline): MDHEN, SYDVKM. The CDR3 DNA reads as TGTGCCAGCAGTTCTTTCGACAGGGCAAGCACTGAAGCTTTCTTT. Protein product: CASSSFDRASTEAFF. Based on the CDR3 plus reference TRBV28 and TRBJ1-1, the full variable domain is DVKVTQSSRYLVKRTGEKVFLECVQDMDHENMFWYRQDPGLGLRLIYFSYDVKMKEKGDIPEGYSVSREKKERFSLILESASTNQTSMYLCASSSFDRASTEAFFGQGTRLTVV.

This clonotype has a count of ten or more. V gene TRBV7-6 combines with J gene TRBJ2-5; D may be TRBD2 (7 bases). V was clipped by 6 bases and J by 2 bases, with 16 bases between them. The CDR3 sequence is 15 residues long. In germline, CDR1 is SGHVS, CDR2 FNYEAQ. The CDR3 sequence is CASRRGGARQETQYF. The DNA of the CDR3 is TGTGCCAGCAGGCGTGGGGGGGCCCGACAAGAGACCCAGTACTTC.

The chain has TRBV4-2 and TRBJ1-5; no clear D gene. Trimming removed 4 bases from V and 5 bases from J, with 9 bases in between. Germline assignment: CDR1 LGHNA and CDR2 YNFKEQ. This CDR3 has 13 residues. The CDR3 sequence: CASSPGSYQPQHF. The DNA for the CDR3 is TGTGCCAGCAGCCCTGGCAGTTATCAGCCCCAGCATTTT.

Ten or more counts support this clonotype. The rearrangement uses TRBV7-8 and TRBJ1-3; D ambiguous. V was shortened by 6 bases and J by 0 bases, with 12 bases between the two germline ends. The CDR3 is 15 residues long. Germline loops: CDR1 SGHVS, CDR2 FQNEAQ. The CDR3, as DNA: TGTGCCAGCAGGTCCCGAGGCGACTCTGGAAACACCATATATTTT. Residues: CASRSRGDSGNTIYF.